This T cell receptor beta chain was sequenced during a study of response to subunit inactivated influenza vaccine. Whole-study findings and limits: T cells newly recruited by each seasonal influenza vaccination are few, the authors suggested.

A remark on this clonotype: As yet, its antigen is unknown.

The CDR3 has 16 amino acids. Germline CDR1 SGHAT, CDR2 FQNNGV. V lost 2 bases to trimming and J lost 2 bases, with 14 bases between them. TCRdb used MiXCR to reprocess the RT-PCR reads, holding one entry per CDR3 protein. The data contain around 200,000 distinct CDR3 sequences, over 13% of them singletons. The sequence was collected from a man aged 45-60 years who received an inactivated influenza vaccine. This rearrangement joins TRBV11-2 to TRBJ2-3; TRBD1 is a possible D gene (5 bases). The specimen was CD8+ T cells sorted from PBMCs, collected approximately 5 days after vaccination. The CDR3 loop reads CASSLIEAGITDTQYF. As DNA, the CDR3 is TGTGCCAGCAGCTTAATTGAAGCAGGGATCACAGATACGCAGTATTTT.